These T cell receptor beta chains were read from a single sample in a study of OX40 agonist ivuxolimab in advanced cancers. Measured with immunoSEQ multiplex PCR; TCRdb has only the in-frame clones, and not every one. The profile shows tens of thousands of clones, 80% to 90% of them singletons. Sequences were derived from CD4+ or CD8+ T cells sorted from blood, sampled in a trial of the OX40 agonist ivuxolimab. These receptors were collected from an adult with an advanced solid tumor such as melanoma, head and neck, liver or kidney cancer. Each CDR3 is given with its conserved first and last residue. Fields, in order: V gene, J gene, D gene, clone size, CDR3 length, CDR3 protein, CDR3 DNA. A D gene is named only where the DNA matches it firmly. Clone size is stated in some rows and not others, as once, few, many or a class when expanded.

TRBV28	TRBJ2-2	NA	NA	17	CASASPEGRANTGELFF	TGTGCCAGCGCCAGCCCGGAGGGCAGAGCGAACACCGGGGAGCTGTTTTTT
TRBV27	TRBJ2-5	NA	NA	14	CASSFLSSKETQYF	TGTGCCAGCAGTTTTCTCTCGAGTAAAGAGACCCAGTACTTC
TRBV7-9	TRBJ2-5	TRBD2	NA	14	CASSRGLAEETQYF	TGTGCCAGCAGCCGGGGACTAGCGGAAGAGACCCAGTACTTC
TRBV7-2	TRBJ1-5	TRBD1	NA	12	CASSRQGQPQHF	TGTGCCAGCAGTCGACAGGGCCAGCCCCAGCATTTT
TRBV11-2	TRBJ1-1	NA	NA	15	CASSSPRGRNTEAFF	TGTGCCAGCAGCTCACCTAGGGGAAGGAACACTGAAGCTTTCTTT
TRBV5-1	TRBJ2-5	NA	NA	13	CASSLQPQETQYF	TGCGCCAGCAGCTTGCAGCCCCAAGAGACCCAGTACTTC
TRBV4-3	TRBJ2-2	NA	many	15	CASSQGTVNTGELFF	TGCGCCAGCAGCCAAGGGACAGTGAACACCGGGGAGCTGTTTTTT
TRBV28	TRBJ1-2	NA	NA	12	CASSPTGRGYTF	TGTGCCAGCAGTCCTACAGGGAGGGGCTACACCTTC
TRBV19	TRBJ2-3	NA	NA	15	CASSIPDGSTDTQYF	TGTGCCAGTAGTATCCCCGATGGAAGCACAGATACGCAGTATTTT
TRBV5-1	TRBJ1-1	NA	NA	14	CASSLDDRRTEAFF	TGCGCCAGCAGCTTGGACGACAGGAGGACTGAAGCTTTCTTT
TRBV18	TRBJ2-1	NA	NA	14	CASSPQWGRNEQFF	TGTGCCAGCTCACCACAATGGGGCCGCAATGAGCAGTTCTTC
TRBV18	TRBJ2-1	NA	NA	15	CASSPRESSYNEQFF	TGTGCCAGCTCACCAAGGGAGAGCTCCTACAATGAGCAGTTCTTC
TRBV4-3	TRBJ2-4	NA	NA	17	CASSQDRTGTSKNIQYF	TGCGCCAGCAGCCAAGATCGCACAGGGACATCCAAAAACATTCAGTACTTC
TRBV19	TRBJ1-5	NA	NA	15	CASSIVQGSDQPQHF	TGTGCCAGTAGTATTGTGCAGGGGTCTGATCAGCCCCAGCATTTT
TRBV5-6	TRBJ1-6	NA	NA	15	CASSLGPGEGSPLHF	TGTGCCAGCAGCTTGGGCCCGGGGGAAGGTTCACCCCTCCACTTT
TRBV28	TRBJ1-4	NA	NA	16	CASSLGGRKTNEKLFF	TGTGCCAGCAGCTTAGGGGGTCGGAAGACTAATGAAAAACTGTTTTTT
TRBV5-6	TRBJ2-1	NA	NA	11	CASSLYNEQFF	TGTGCCAGCAGCTTGTACAATGAGCAGTTCTTC
TRBV7-6	TRBJ2-1	NA	NA	15	CASSPFLRVDNEQFF	TGTGCCAGCAGCCCATTCTTGAGAGTCGACAATGAGCAGTTCTTC
TRBV2	TRBJ2-7	TRBD1	NA	14	CASSGQGSFYEQYF	TGTGCCAGCAGTGGACAGGGATCCTTCTACGAGCAGTACTTC
TRBV10-2	TRBJ1-4	TRBD1	once	17	CASSESTIGTDQAKLFF	TGCGCCAGCAGTGAGTCGACCATTGGGACAGACCAGGCAAAACTGTTTTTT
TRBV5-1	TRBJ2-1	NA	NA	14	CASSLDGTPEEQFF	TGCGCCAGCAGCTTGGACGGGACACCAGAGGAGCAGTTCTTC
TRBV10-2	TRBJ2-2	TRBD2	few	17	CASSESMGLADTGELFF	TGCGCCAGCAGTGAGTCGATGGGACTAGCAGACACCGGGGAGCTGTTTTTT
TRBV15	TRBJ1-2	NA	NA	14	CATSRDPKNYGYTF	TGTGCCACCAGCAGAGATCCCAAGAACTATGGCTACACCTTC
TRBV2	TRBJ1-2	NA	NA	13	CASGEESNYGYTF	TGTGCCAGCGGGGAGGAGTCTAACTATGGCTACACCTTC
TRBV7-2	TRBJ1-2	NA	NA	15	CASSLFGVTNYGYTF	TGTGCCAGCAGCTTATTCGGGGTGACTAACTATGGCTACACCTTC
TRBV5-8	TRBJ2-7	TRBD1	NA	15	CASSIGTGDSYEQYF	TGTGCCAGCAGCATAGGGACAGGGGACTCCTACGAGCAGTACTTC
TRBV19	TRBJ2-3	TRBD2	NA	15	CASTWTSGRYDTQYF	TGTGCCAGTACCTGGACTAGCGGGAGGTATGATACGCAGTATTTT
TRBV28	TRBJ2-7	NA	NA	12	CASSLDNWRRYF	TGTGCCAGCAGTTTAGACAACTGGAGGCGGTACTTC
TRBV6-5	TRBJ1-1	NA	NA	13	CASYLSWGTEAFF	TGTGCCAGCTACCTTTCGTGGGGCACTGAAGCTTTCTTT
TRBV19	TRBJ1-1	NA	few	19	CASSIDDQLRRVFRTEAFF	TGTGCCAGTAGTATAGATGACCAGCTTCGGAGGGTGTTTCGGACTGAAGCTTTCTTT
TRBV28	TRBJ2-7	NA	few	11	CASSTRFKQYF	TGTGCCAGCAGTACTAGATTCAAGCAGTACTTC
TRBV7-7	TRBJ2-3	NA	NA	13	CASSPGGGDTQYF	TGTGCTAGCAGCCCGGGTGGGGGTGATACGCAGTATTTT
TRBV7-2	TRBJ1-3	NA	NA	16	CASSISGPSSGNTIYF	TGTGCCAGCAGCATATCAGGGCCATCCTCTGGAAACACCATATATTTT
TRBV10-2	TRBJ1-1	TRBD1	NA	14	CASSEWGQLTEAFF	TGCGCCAGCAGTGAATGGGGACAGCTCACTGAAGCTTTCTTT
TRBV20-1	TRBJ2-1	NA	once	11	CSATGKKGQFF	TGCAGTGCTACAGGGAAGAAGGGGCAGTTCTTC
TRBV7-3	TRBJ2-7	TRBD1	NA	14	CARMGRQGAYEQYF	TGTGCCAGAATGGGAAGACAGGGGGCCTACGAGCAGTACTTC
TRBV27	TRBJ2-7	TRBD2	NA	16	CASSLPGLAGDYEQYF	TGTGCCAGCAGTTTACCCGGACTAGCGGGGGACTACGAGCAGTACTTC
TRBV18	TRBJ1-4	TRBD1	NA	15	CASSPQGGRVEKLFF	TGTGCCAGCTCACCACAAGGGGGCCGTGTGGAAAAACTGTTTTTT
TRBV7-9	TRBJ1-5	TRBD1	NA	14	CASSLDRTNQPQHF	TGTGCCAGCAGTTTGGACAGGACGAATCAGCCCCAGCATTTT
TRBV10-1	TRBJ2-7	TRBD1	NA	13	CASMGQGTYEQYF	TGCGCCAGCATGGGACAGGGCACTTACGAGCAGTACTTC
TRBV6-5	TRBJ2-3	TRBD1	NA	14	CASSQGQVTDTQYF	TGTGCCAGCAGCCAGGGACAGGTCACAGATACGCAGTATTTT
TRBV30	TRBJ2-3	TRBD2	NA	14	CAWSVGGTADTQYF	TGTGCCTGGAGTGTCGGGGGGACCGCAGATACGCAGTATTTT